This TCR beta chain was sequenced for a study of shared T cell receptors in the human thymus. The CDR3 length is 14 residues. Germline V CDR1 and CDR2: SGHRS, YFSETQ. Trimming removed 6 bases from V and 1 base from J, with 13 bases in between. Using immunoSEQ multiplex PCR, the repertoire was profiled, and TCRdb retains in-frame clones only, with some absent. The data contain 700,000 or so clones, 70% to 90% of them singletons. In addition, the sample was reused for a study of human thymus T cells. That source reports: Thymic and blood repertoires appeared to carry a bias in their V and J gene usage.

The sequence derives from a girl less than two years old with a congenital heart defect. The chain is built from TRBV5-1 and TRBJ1-1; no firm D call. The sample consisted of thymocytes. The chain's CDR3 is CASNLLVRNTEAFF. The CDR3 nucleotides read TGCGCCAGCAACTTACTTGTAAGGAACACTGAAGCTTTCTTT.